This TCR beta chain was sequenced in a study of T cell changes during pregnancy in multiple sclerosis. Generated by immunoSEQ multiplex PCR, the TCRdb table keeps only in-frame clones and is missing some. The sample yields roughly 75,000 clones, roughly 91% seen once. The CDR3 contains 17 residues. Germline lookup yields CDR1 MGHDK and CDR2 SYGVNS. Losses at the gene ends were 10 bases for V and 1 base for J; bases not matched to a gene: 13. The chain links TRBV25-1 to TRBJ1-1; 12 bases are a match to TRBD1. This material consisted of peripheral blood, taken after pregnancy. The source of this sequence is a female donor in good health, enrolled as a control in a pregnancy study. Here the CDR3 DNA reads TGTGCCACCTCCACACGGGACAGGGGGCGACGGAACACTGAAGCTTTCTTT. Translation gives CATSTRDRGRRNTEAFF. The entire variable domain, with the rest obtained from reference TRBV25-1 and TRBJ1-1, is as follows: EADIYQTPRYLVIGTGKKITLECSQTMGHDKMYWYQQDPGMELHLIHYSYGVNSTEKGDLSSESTVSRIRTEHFPLTLESARPSHTSQYLCATSTRDRGRRNTEAFFGQGTRLTVV.